Given below is one TCR beta chain in context. The data belong to a study of cytomegalovirus exposure and HLA in healthy donors. Germline CDR1 reads MNHEY; CDR2 reads SMNVEV (reference sequence). The CDR3 sequence is 14 residues long. V gave up 7 bases and J gave up 2 bases, with 15 bases separating them. The PCR contained 60 Vbeta and 13 Jbeta primers. Method: immunoSEQ multiplex PCR; TCRdb's copy keeps in-frame clones and lacks some. This sample has about 120,000 clones, with over 60% found just once. Source material: PBMCs. V usage is TRBV27 and J usage is TRBJ2-7, with a tentative D call TRBD2 (5 bases). The sequence derives from a woman aged 40 to 50 in good health and CMV-seropositive. The CDR3 protein is CASTLRDGPYEQYF. DNA for the CDR3: TGTGCCAGCACCCTCCGGGATGGGCCCTACGAGCAGTACTTC.